These 19 T cell receptor beta chains were all obtained from the same sample, sequenced in a study of blood T cell repertoires in COVID-19. This table comes from immunoSEQ multiplex PCR, and its TCRdb copy is limited to in-frame clones, with some not included. The table records tens of thousands of clones, about 86% of them present only once. The sequencing input was peripheral blood. The receptors derive from a middle-aged man with acute or convalescent COVID-19.

The chain has TRBV10-2 and TRBJ1-1; TRBD1 aligns across 7 bases. J lost 3 bases, V lost 4 bases, and 2 bases had no gene match. The CDR3 consists of 13 residues. Germline V gene data show CDR1 as WSHSY and CDR2 as SAAADI. CDR3 amino acids: CASSAQGDTEAFF. The CDR3 nucleotides are TGCGCCAGCAGTGCCCAGGGGGACACTGAAGCTTTCTTT.

V is TRBV15 and J is TRBJ1-1, with TRBD1 as a possible D gene (5 bases). CDR1 and CDR2 from the germline V gene are LNHNV and YYDKDF (reference sequence). There are 13 residues in the CDR3. Trimming took 3 bases from V and 4 from J, leaving 9 bases between them. The CDR3 loop is CATSRVDSTEAFF. The CDR3 DNA sequence: TGTGCCACCAGCAGGGTCGACAGCACTGAAGCTTTCTTT.

This clone showed up just once. V is TRBV27 and J is TRBJ2-2; D is ambiguous. The CDR3 has 16 residues. The V and J ends lost 3 bases and 0 bases respectively, with 11 bases between them. Germline values: CDR1 MNHEY, CDR2 SMNVEV (reference sequence). CDR3 loop: CASSLSLLANTGELFF. The CDR3 nucleotides are TGTGCCAGCAGTTTGTCTCTCCTCGCGAACACCGGGGAGCTGTTTTTT.

The chain is built from TRBV5-1 and TRBJ2-5, with D possibly TRBD1 on 6 matching bases. The J call may be faulty, since TRBJ2-7 better matches the DNA end. The CDR3 sequence is 12 residues long. CDR1 is SGHRS and CDR2 is YFSETQ in the germline V gene. CDR3 DNA sequence: TGCGCCAGCAGTAAGGACAGCTACGAGCAGTACTTC. Its protein product is CASSKDSYEQYF.

The chain combines TRBV4-1 with TRBJ2-7; no firm D call. This CDR3 region has 16 residues. Trimming stripped 4 bases from V and 8 bases from J, with 24 bases between. Germline V CDR1 and CDR2: MGHRA, YSYEKL. CDR3 sequence (DNA): TGCGCCAGCAGCCCCCTCTCACTTGATAAACTTGCCCAGCAGTACTTC. This sequence encodes CASSPLSLDKLAQQYF.

The chain has TRBV5-4 and TRBJ2-7; 9 bases fit TRBD1. Trimming removed 4 bases from V and 4 bases from J; junction bases left unmatched: 3. From germline, CDR1 is SGHNT and CDR2 YYREEE (reference sequence). The CDR3 runs to 13 residues. The CDR3 loop is CASSGTGRYEQYF. As DNA, the CDR3 is TGTGCCAGCAGCGGGACAGGGAGATACGAGCAGTACTTC.

The V gene is TRBV7-3, the J gene TRBJ2-2, with a weak D call TRBD1 (6 bases). The CDR3 runs 18 residues. CDR1 is SGHTA and CDR2 is FQGTGA in the germline V gene. The germline V and J ends were trimmed by 5 bases and 0 bases, with 19 bases remaining between them. For the CDR3, the DNA is TGTGCCAGCAGCCCATCACATCGGACAGCCGCGAACACCGGGGAGCTGTTTTTT. Its protein product is CASSPSHRTAANTGELFF.

The chain employs TRBV15 and TRBJ2-1, with 10 positions matching TRBD2. V trimming: 5 bases; J trimming: 8 bases; junction bases outside the gene matches: 12. The germline gives CDR1 LNHNV, CDR2 YYDKDF (reference sequence). The CDR3 has 16 amino acids. The CDR3, as DNA: TGTGCCACCAGCCCCTCAGCGGGGGGGCCCTTCGATGAGCAGTTCTTC. This translates into CATSPSAGGPFDEQFF.

The gene calls are TRBV6-1 and TRBJ1-5; 10 bases match TRBD1. Per germline, CDR1 MNHNS and CDR2 SASEGT. J lost 2 bases, V lost 4 bases, and 8 bases had no gene match. CDR3 size: 17 residues. The CDR3 region has the DNA TGTGCCAGCAGTGCGGTTACCGGGACAGGGGGCAATCAGCCCCAGCATTTT. Its protein product is CASSAVTGTGGNQPQHF.

The chain combines TRBV14 with TRBJ1-6, with 7 bases identical to TRBD1. The CDR3 has 13 residues. Per germline, CDR1 SGHDN and CDR2 FVKESK. The J segment lost 15 bases and the V segment lost 3 bases, leaving 8 bases of the junction unmatched. CDR3 residues: CASSQDRLFHLHF. In nucleotides, the CDR3 is TGTGCCAGCAGCCAGGACAGGCTTTTTCACCTCCACTTT. Looking up the rest from reference TRBV14 and TRBJ1-6 gives the full variable domain: EAGVTQFPSHSVIEKGQTVTLRCDPISGHDNLYWYRRVMGKEIKFLLHFVKESKQDESGMPNNRFLAERTGGTYSTLKVQPAELEDSGVYFCASSQDRLFHLHFGNGTRLTVT.

V and J are TRBV18 and TRBJ1-4, with 7 bases fitting TRBD1. The germline V gene encodes CDR1 KGHSH and CDR2 LQKENI. The CDR3 has 13 amino acids. The V and J ends lost 8 bases and 5 bases, in that order; junction bases with no gene match: 5. DNA of the CDR3: TGTGCCAGCCAACAGGGGAAGAATGAAAAACTGTTTTTT. Translating gives CASQQGKNEKLFF.

The rearrangement links TRBV14 to TRBJ2-7; possibly TRBD2 for D (5 bases). The germline V gene has CDR1 SGHDN and CDR2 FVKESK. Trimming stripped 0 bases from V and 6 bases from J, with 12 bases between. There are 14 residues in the CDR3. As DNA, the CDR3 is TGTGCCAGCAGCCAAGAAGGGAGCGGTACCGAGCAGTACTTC. Translation: CASSQEGSGTEQYF. The whole variable domain, remainder taken from reference TRBV14 and TRBJ2-7, is EAGVTQFPSHSVIEKGQTVTLRCDPISGHDNLYWYRRVMGKEIKFLLHFVKESKQDESGMPNNRFLAERTGGTYSTLKVQPAELEDSGVYFCASSQEGSGTEQYFGPGTRLTVT.

This clone was recorded only once. The chain uses TRBV4-1 and TRBJ2-7; 8 bases are shared with TRBD1. The V segment lost 0 bases and the J segment 5 bases; nucleotides outside the gene matches: 9. Germline V gene lookup returns CDR1 MGHRA and CDR2 YSYEKL. The CDR3 consists of 16 residues. The CDR3 nucleotides read TGCGCCAGCAGCCAAGATCGGACAGGGTATTACAACGAGCAGTACTTC. Translating it yields CASSQDRTGYYNEQYF.

The V call is TRBV4-1, the J call TRBJ1-5, with 7 bases identical to TRBD1. The germline V gene has CDR1 MGHRA and CDR2 YSYEKL. The CDR3 loop spans 16 amino acids. V lost 4 bases and J lost 2; bases outside the gene matches: 8. In DNA form, the CDR3 reads TGCGCCAGCAGCCCCCTACACAGGGGTGGCAATCAGCCCCAGCATTTT. Protein product: CASSPLHRGGNQPQHF.

The V call is TRBV5-1, the J call TRBJ1-1, with TRBD1 matching over 9 bases. There are 15 residues in the CDR3. CDR1 is SGHRS, CDR2 YFSETQ, per germline. J was trimmed by 3 bases and V by 3 bases; bases with no gene match: 6. The CDR3 bases are TGCGCCAGCAGCTCGCCAGGGACAGGGCACACTGAAGCTTTCTTT. Translating gives CASSSPGTGHTEAFF.

V and J are TRBV13 and TRBJ2-7, with a tentative D call TRBD2 (6 bases). Trimming left V 5 bases short and J 0 bases short, with 11 bases between. The CDR3 runs to 14 residues. Germline CDR1 and CDR2: PRHDT and FYEKMQ (reference sequence). The CDR3 coding sequence is TGTGCCAGCAGCGCTCGGGGGAGCTCCTACGAGCAGTACTTC. Its protein product is CASSARGSSYEQYF. Using reference TRBV13 and TRBJ2-7 for the parts outside the CDR3, the full variable domain is AAGVIQSPRHLIKEKRETATLKCYPIPRHDTVYWYQQGPGQDPQFLISFYEKMQSDKGSIPDRFSAQQFSDYHSELNMSSLELGDSALYFCASSARGSSYEQYFGPGTRLTVT.

CDR3 sequence: CASSFRQASLAFF. The DNA of the CDR3 is TGTGCCAGCAGCTTCAGACAAGCCAGTCTAGCTTTCTTT. This chain uses TRBV6-5 with TRBJ1-1; D remains ambiguous. The CDR3 sequence is 13 residues long. Germline V CDR1 and CDR2: MNHEY, SVGAGI. V was cut by 6 bases and J by 10 bases, with 18 bases left in between.

This chain joins TRBV20-1 and TRBJ2-1; TRBD1 is a possible D gene (5 bases). The CDR3 spans 14 residues. CDR1 is DFQATT, CDR2 SNEGSKA, per germline (reference sequence). V gave up 3 bases and J gave up 0 bases, with 9 bases separating them. CDR3 sequence reads: CSASSGRSYNEQFF. CDR3 sequence (DNA): TGCAGTGCTAGTTCAGGGCGCTCCTACAATGAGCAGTTCTTC.

The J gene is TRBJ1-3, the V gene TRBV9; 8 bases line up with TRBD1. V shed 4 bases, J shed 0 bases, and the junction held 9 bases outside the gene matches. Germline V gene lookup returns CDR1 SGDLS and CDR2 YYNGEE. The CDR3 totals 17 residues. The DNA for the CDR3 is TGTGCCAGCAGCCGACCCACAGGGGGAAGCTCTGGAAACACCATATATTTT. Amino acids: CASSRPTGGSSGNTIYF.